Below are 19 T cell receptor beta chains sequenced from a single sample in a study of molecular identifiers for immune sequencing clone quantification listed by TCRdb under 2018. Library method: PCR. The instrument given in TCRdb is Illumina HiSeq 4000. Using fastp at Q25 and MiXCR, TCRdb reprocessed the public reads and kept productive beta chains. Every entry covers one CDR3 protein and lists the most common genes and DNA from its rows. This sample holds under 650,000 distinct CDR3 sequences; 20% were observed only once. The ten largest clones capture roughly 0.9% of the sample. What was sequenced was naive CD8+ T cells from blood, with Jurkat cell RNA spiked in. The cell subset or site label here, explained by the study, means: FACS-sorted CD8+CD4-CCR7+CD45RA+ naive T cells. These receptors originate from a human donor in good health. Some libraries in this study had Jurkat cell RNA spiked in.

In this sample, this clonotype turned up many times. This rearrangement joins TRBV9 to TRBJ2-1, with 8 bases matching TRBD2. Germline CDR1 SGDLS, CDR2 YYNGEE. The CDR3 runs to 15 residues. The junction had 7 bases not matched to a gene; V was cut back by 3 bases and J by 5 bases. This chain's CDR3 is CASSDQSGSDNEQFF. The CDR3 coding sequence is TGTGCCAGCAGCGATCAAAGCGGGAGCGACAATGAGCAGTTCTTC.

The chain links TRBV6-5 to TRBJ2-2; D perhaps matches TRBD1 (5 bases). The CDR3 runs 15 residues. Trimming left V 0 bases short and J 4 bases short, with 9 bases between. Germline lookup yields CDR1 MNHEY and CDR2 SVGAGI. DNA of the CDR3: TGTGCCAGCAGTTACTCGTTTCAGGGCACCGGGGAGCTGTTTTTT. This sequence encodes CASSYSFQGTGELFF.

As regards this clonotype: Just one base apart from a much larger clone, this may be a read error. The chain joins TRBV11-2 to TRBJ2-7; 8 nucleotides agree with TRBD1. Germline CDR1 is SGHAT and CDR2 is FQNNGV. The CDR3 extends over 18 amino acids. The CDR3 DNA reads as TGTGCCGGCAGCTTATGGCCCGGTTCCGAGACAGGGGTCTACGAGCAGTACTTC. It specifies CAGSLWPGSETGVYEQYF.

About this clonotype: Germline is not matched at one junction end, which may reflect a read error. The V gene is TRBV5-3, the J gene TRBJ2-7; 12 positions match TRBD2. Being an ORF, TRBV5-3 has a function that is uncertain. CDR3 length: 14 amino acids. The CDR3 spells CASSSGLAGYGQYF. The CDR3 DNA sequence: TGTGCCAGCAGCAGCGGACTAGCGGGGTACGGGCAGTACTTC.

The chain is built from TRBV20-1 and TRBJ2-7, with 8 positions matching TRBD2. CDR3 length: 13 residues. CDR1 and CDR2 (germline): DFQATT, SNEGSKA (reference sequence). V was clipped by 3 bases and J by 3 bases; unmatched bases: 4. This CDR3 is CSASGGAIYEQYF. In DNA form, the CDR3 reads TGCAGTGCTAGCGGGGGGGCCATCTACGAGCAGTACTTC.

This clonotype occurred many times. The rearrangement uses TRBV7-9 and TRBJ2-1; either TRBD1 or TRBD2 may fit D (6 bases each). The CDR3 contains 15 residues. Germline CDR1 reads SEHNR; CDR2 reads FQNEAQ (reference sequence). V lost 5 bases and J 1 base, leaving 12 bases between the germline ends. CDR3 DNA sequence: TGTGCCAGCAGCCCCTGGGGGGCGTCCTACAATGAGCAGTTCTTC. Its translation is CASSPWGASYNEQFF.

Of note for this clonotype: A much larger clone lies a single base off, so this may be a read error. The CDR3 DNA follows: TGTGCCAGCAGTCCCACGGGGGCCTTATATGAAAAACTGCTTTTT. This codes for CASSPTGALYEKLLF. V gene TRBV28 combines with J gene TRBJ1-4; perhaps TRBD1 as D (6 bases). CDR3 length: 15 amino acids. Germline V lookup: CDR1 MDHEN, CDR2 SYDVKM.

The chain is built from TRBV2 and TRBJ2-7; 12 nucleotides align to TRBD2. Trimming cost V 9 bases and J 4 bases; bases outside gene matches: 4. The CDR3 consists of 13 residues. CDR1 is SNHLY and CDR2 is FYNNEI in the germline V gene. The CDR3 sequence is CARPSGRAYEQYF. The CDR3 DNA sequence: TGTGCCAGACCTAGCGGGAGGGCTTACGAGCAGTACTTC.

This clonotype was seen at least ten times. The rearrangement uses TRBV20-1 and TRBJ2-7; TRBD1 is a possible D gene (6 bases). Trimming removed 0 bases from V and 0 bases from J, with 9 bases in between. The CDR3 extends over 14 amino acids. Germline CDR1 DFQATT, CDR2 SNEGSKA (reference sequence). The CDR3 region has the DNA TGCAGTGCTAGAGACAGGGGAATCTCCTACGAGCAGTACTTC. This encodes CSARDRGISYEQYF.

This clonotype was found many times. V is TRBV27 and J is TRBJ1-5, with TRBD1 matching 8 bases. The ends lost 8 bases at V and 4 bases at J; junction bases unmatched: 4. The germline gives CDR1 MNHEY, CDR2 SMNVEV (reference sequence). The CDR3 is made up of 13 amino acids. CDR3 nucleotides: TGTGCCAGCCGACAGGGGCTAAATCAGCCCCAGCATTTT. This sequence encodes CASRQGLNQPQHF.

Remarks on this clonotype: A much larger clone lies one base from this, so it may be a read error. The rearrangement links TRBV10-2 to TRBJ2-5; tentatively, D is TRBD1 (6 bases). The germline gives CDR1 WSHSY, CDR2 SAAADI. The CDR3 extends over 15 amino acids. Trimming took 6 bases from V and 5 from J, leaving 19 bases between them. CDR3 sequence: CASSLVGAMGETQYF. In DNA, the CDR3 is TGCGCCAGCAGCCTAGTGGGGGCCATGGGGGAGACCCAGTACTTC.

This CDR3 reads CASSATGHIKETQYF. CDR3 bases: TGTGCCAGCAGCGCCACCGGGCACATAAAAGAGACCCAGTACTTC. The chain links TRBV21-1 to TRBJ2-5; whether TRBD1, the table's D call, matches the DNA was not checked. TRBV21-1 is a pseudogene segment. The CDR3 contains 15 residues.

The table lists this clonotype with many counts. The CDR3 loop is CASSQEPSGTSGSREQYF. For the CDR3, the DNA is TGCGCCAGCAGCCAAGAGCCCTCGGGGACTAGCGGGAGTCGGGAGCAGTACTTC. This chain joins TRBV4-1 and TRBJ2-7; 14 nucleotides line up with TRBD2. Germline CDR1 reads MGHRA; CDR2 reads YSYEKL. The CDR3 is 18 amino acids. With V trimmed by 0 bases and J by 7 bases, 11 bases remained unmatched.

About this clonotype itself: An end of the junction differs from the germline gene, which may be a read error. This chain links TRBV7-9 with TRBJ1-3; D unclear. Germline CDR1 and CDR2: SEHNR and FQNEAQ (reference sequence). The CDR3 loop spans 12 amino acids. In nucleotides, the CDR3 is TGTGCCAGCACCGGTAGAGGAAACACCATATGTTTT. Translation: CASTGRGNTICF. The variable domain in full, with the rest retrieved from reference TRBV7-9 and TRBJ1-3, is DTGVSQNPRHKITKRGQNVTFRCDPISEHNRLYWYRQTLGQGPEFLTYFQNEAQLEKSRLLSDRFSAERPKGSFSTLEIQRTEQGDSAMYLCASTGRGNTICFGEGSWLTVV.

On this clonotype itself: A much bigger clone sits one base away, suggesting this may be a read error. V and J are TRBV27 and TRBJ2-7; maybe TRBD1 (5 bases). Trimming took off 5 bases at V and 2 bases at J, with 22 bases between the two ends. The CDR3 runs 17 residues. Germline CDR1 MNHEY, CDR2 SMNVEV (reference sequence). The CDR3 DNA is TGTGCCAGCAGTCCGAACCGACCAAAAGACAGACCCTACGAGCAGTACTTC. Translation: CASSPNRPKDRPYEQYF.

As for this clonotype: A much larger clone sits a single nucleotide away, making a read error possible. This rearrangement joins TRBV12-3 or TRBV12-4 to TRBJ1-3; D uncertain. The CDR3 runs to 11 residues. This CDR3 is CAGSTGNTIYF. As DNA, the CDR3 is TGTGCCGGCAGTACTGGAAACACCATATATTTT.

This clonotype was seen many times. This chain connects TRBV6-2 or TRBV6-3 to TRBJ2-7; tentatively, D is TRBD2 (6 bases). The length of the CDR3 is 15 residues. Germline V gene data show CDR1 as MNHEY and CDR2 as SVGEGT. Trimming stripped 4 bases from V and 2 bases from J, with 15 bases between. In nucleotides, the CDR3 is TGTGCCAGCAGTTCCCTTACGGGAGTCACCTACGAGCAGTACTTC. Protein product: CASSSLTGVTYEQYF.

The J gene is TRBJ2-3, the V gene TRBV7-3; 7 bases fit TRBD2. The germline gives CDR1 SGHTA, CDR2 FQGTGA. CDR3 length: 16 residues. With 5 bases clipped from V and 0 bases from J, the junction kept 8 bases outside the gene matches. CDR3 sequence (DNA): TGTGCCAGCAGCCCTTCTCGGCGGGAGAGCACAGATACGCAGTATTTT. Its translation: CASSPSRRESTDTQYF.

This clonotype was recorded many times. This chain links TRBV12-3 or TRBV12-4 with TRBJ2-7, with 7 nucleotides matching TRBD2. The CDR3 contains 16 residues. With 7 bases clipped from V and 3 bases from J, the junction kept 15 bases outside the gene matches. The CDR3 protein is CASTEGEPTGGYEQYF. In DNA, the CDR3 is TGTGCCAGCACCGAAGGGGAGCCCACGGGAGGCTACGAGCAGTACTTC.